The 26 T cell receptor beta chains reported below all come from one sample, sequenced in a study of siplizumab effects on memory and regulatory T cells. The data were produced by immunoSEQ multiplex PCR, yet TCRdb's version contains in-frame clones alone and is incomplete. This sample has around 99,000 clones, with about 90% found just once. Sequences were obtained from Tregs sorted from blood. Receptors originate from a human donor in good health.

This chain uses TRBV4-1 with TRBJ2-7, with D possibly being TRBD1 (7 bases). V lost 4 bases, J lost 2 bases, and 12 bases lay in between. The germline CDR1 and CDR2 sequences are MGHRA and YSYEKL. This CDR3 spans 14 amino acids. The CDR3 DNA sequence: TGCGCCAGCAGCCCGCGGGACAGAGCCTACGAGCAGTACTTC. This translates into CASSPRDRAYEQYF.

V gene TRBV5-5 combines with J gene TRBJ2-1; D uncertain. Trimming removed 5 bases at V and 8 bases at J, with 11 bases between. Germline CDR1 and CDR2: SGHKS and YYEKEE (reference sequence). CDR3 length: 12 amino acids. The DNA for the CDR3 is TGTGCCAGCAGTTGGAGAGGTGATGAGCAGTTCTTC. Translated: CASSWRGDEQFF. The full variable domain, in which reference TRBV5-5 and TRBJ2-1 provide the parts outside the CDR3, is DAGVTQSPTHLIKTRGQQVTLRCSPISGHKSVSWYQQVLGQGPQFIFQYYEKEERGRGNFPDRFSARQFPNYSSELNVNALLLGDSALYLCASSWRGDEQFFGPGTRLTVL.

The J gene is TRBJ2-7, the V gene TRBV18, with 8 nucleotides matching TRBD2. Germline CDR1 reads KGHSH; CDR2 reads LQKENI. V shed 1 base, J shed 6 bases, and the junction held 8 bases outside the gene matches. This CDR3 region has 15 residues. The CDR3 DNA follows: TGTGCCAGCTCACCACGGGTGCTAGCGGGCGGCGAGCAGTACTTC. Its translation is CASSPRVLAGGEQYF.

V usage is TRBV2 and J usage is TRBJ1-1; D is ambiguous. CDR1 and CDR2 from the germline V gene are SNHLY and FYNNEI. The CDR3 is made up of 11 amino acids. V was pared by 7 bases and J by 9 bases, with 12 bases between. The CDR3 DNA follows: TGTGCCAGCAATCAACAGATCCAAGCTTTCTTT. It translates to CASNQQIQAFF.

This chain joins TRBV6-1 and TRBJ2-4, with 8 nucleotides matching TRBD2. The CDR3 covers 15 residues. Germline lookup yields CDR1 MNHNS and CDR2 SASEGT. The V segment lost 6 bases and the J segment 0 bases; nucleotides outside the gene matches: 4. As DNA, the CDR3 is TGTGCCAGCAGCGCTAGCGGGCTAGCCAAAAACATTCAGTACTTC. It specifies CASSASGLAKNIQYF.

This chain connects TRBV11-1 to TRBJ2-1, with 9 bases lining up with TRBD2. J lost 14 bases, V lost 5 bases, and 10 bases had no gene match. CDR1 and CDR2 (germline): SGHAT, FQDESV (reference sequence). CDR3 length equals 13 residues. The CDR3, as DNA: TGTGCCAGCAGCCGGACTGGGACTAGCTTTGAGTTCTTC. Amino acid sequence: CASSRTGTSFEFF.

The rearrangement uses TRBV6-5 and TRBJ1-1; D not certain. The germline CDR1 and CDR2 sequences are MNHEY and SVGAGI. The CDR3 is 14 residues long. Trimming removed 6 bases from V and 1 base from J, with 12 bases in between. The CDR3 bases are TGTGCCAGCAGCCGACGGTTATGGAACACTGAAGCTTTCTTT. This codes for CASSRRLWNTEAFF.

This sequence joins TRBV18 and TRBJ1-4, with 7 bases identical to TRBD1. V lost 6 bases, J lost 7 bases, and 8 bases stayed unmatched. The CDR3 length is 14 residues. Germline CDR1 and CDR2: KGHSH and LQKENI. In nucleotides, the CDR3 is TGTGCCAGCTCTCAACAGGGGACTGGTGAAAAACTGTTTTTT. It specifies CASSQQGTGEKLFF.

The genes are TRBV29-1 and TRBJ1-1; no definite D call. Germline-derived CDR1 and CDR2 are SQVTM and ANQGSEA. The CDR3 extends over 13 amino acids. V lost 4 bases to trimming and J lost 6 bases, with 15 bases between them. In nucleotides, the CDR3 is TGCAGCGTTGTTAGGGAGACGCTTTCTGAAGCTTTCTTT. Amino acids: CSVVRETLSEAFF.

The CDR3: CASSHPGLLSGEQYF. The CDR3 coding sequence is TGCGCCAGCAGCCATCCGGGACTACTCTCGGGAGAGCAGTACTTC. The chain employs TRBV5-1 and TRBJ2-7, with 7 bases lining up with TRBD2. J gave up 7 bases and V 4 bases, and 14 bases lay outside the gene matches. The CDR3 runs to 15 residues. Per germline, CDR1 SGHRS and CDR2 YFSETQ.

The rearrangement links TRBV5-6 to TRBJ1-2; D ambiguous. V was trimmed by 4 bases and J by 0 bases, leaving 10 bases between them. The CDR3 extends over 14 amino acids. Per the germline V gene, CDR1 is SGHDT and CDR2 is YYEEEE. The CDR3 sequence is CASSLGISNYGYTF. Here the CDR3 DNA reads TGTGCCAGCAGCCTTGGGATCTCTAACTATGGCTACACCTTC.

This clone was observed once. The V call is TRBV20-1, the J call TRBJ2-7; possibly TRBD2 for D (5 bases). The CDR3 totals 11 residues. V lost 6 bases, J lost 5 bases, and 11 bases lay in between. Germline values: CDR1 DFQATT, CDR2 SNEGSKA (reference sequence). The CDR3 sequence is CSASDFNEQYF. Written as DNA, the CDR3 is TGCAGTGCCTCGGACTTCAACGAGCAGTACTTC.

The V and J genes are TRBV6-5 and TRBJ2-1; D is possibly TRBD2 (5 bases). Between the trimmed V and J ends, which lost 2 bases and 6 bases, there was a span of 14 bases. This CDR3 is built from 15 residues. CDR1 MNHEY and CDR2 SVGAGI come from the germline V gene. CDR3 sequence (DNA): TGTGCCAGCAGTTACGGGCTAGCCAACCTCAATGAGCAGTTCTTC. Its protein is CASSYGLANLNEQFF.

This clone was seen a few times. The rearrangement uses TRBV2 and TRBJ2-7; 11 positions agree with TRBD2. After removal of 3 bases from V and 3 bases from J, the junction contained 13 bases not matched to a gene. From germline, CDR1 is SNHLY and CDR2 FYNNEI. This CDR3 contains 18 residues. DNA for the CDR3: TGTGCCAGCAGTGACCCACTAGCGGGGGAGTTTAAGGACTACGAGCAGTACTTC. Translated, it gives CASSDPLAGEFKDYEQYF.

The chain links TRBV19 to TRBJ1-1, with D tentatively TRBD1 (6 bases). V lost 4 bases and J lost 5, with 14 bases in between. The CDR3 covers 14 residues. The germline gives CDR1 LNHDA, CDR2 SQIVND (reference sequence). CDR3 region: CASSSLQGTTEAFF. The CDR3 DNA reads TGTGCCAGTAGTAGCCTACAGGGTACTACTGAAGCTTTCTTT. Using reference TRBV19 and TRBJ1-1 for the parts outside the CDR3, the full variable domain is DGGITQSPKYLFRKEGQNVTLSCEQNLNHDAMYWYRQDPGQGLRLIYYSQIVNDFQKGDIAEGYSVSREKKESFPLTVTSAQKNPTAFYLCASSSLQGTTEAFFGQGTRLTVV.

This clone came up once. A junction end diverges from the germline sequence, so it may reflect a read error. This chain connects TRBV5-4 to TRBJ2-3, with TRBD2 matching 9 bases. The CDR3 is 12 amino acids. Germline V CDR1 and CDR2: SGHNT, YYREEE (reference sequence). The DNA for the CDR3 is TGTGCCAGCAGCTTGTGGCGGGGGGGCCTTCATTTT. Amino acids: CASSLWRGGLHF.

J is TRBJ2-5 and V is TRBV20-1; D could derive from TRBD1 or TRBD2 (6 bases each). The DNA end favors TRBJ2-7, so the J call may be wrong. Germline V gene sequence: CDR1 DFQATT, CDR2 SNEGSKA (reference sequence). The CDR3 sequence is 11 residues long. The CDR3 region has the DNA TGCAGTGCTAAAAGGGGGGCCGAGCAGTACTTC. Its translation: CSAKRGAEQYF.

This clone has just a few counts. The V call is TRBV20-1, the J call TRBJ1-1; D remains unclear. CDR1 and CDR2 (germline): DFQATT, SNEGSKA (reference sequence). This CDR3 has 11 amino acids. V shed 5 bases and J shed 4 bases, with 8 bases lying between them. The CDR3 here is CSALYGTEAFF. For the CDR3, the DNA is TGCAGTGCTTTGTACGGCACTGAAGCTTTCTTT.

The chain has TRBV7-9 and TRBJ1-3, with unresolved D. Germline V CDR1 and CDR2: SEHNR, FQNEAQ (reference sequence). The V and J ends lost 2 bases and 6 bases respectively, with 5 bases between them. The CDR3 extends over 12 amino acids. The CDR3 reads CASSLPQNTIYF. DNA of the CDR3: TGTGCCAGCAGCTTACCGCAAAACACCATATATTTT.

The rearrangement uses TRBV18 and TRBJ2-1; D is unclear. Germline CDR1 is KGHSH and CDR2 is LQKENI. The CDR3 totals 14 residues. Trimming took 1 base from V and 6 from J, leaving 10 bases between them. CDR3 sequence (DNA): TGTGCCAGCTCACCACGGATAATTGGCAATGAGCAGTTCTTC. Translated, it gives CASSPRIIGNEQFF.

The chain combines TRBV28 with TRBJ1-2, with TRBD1 matching 8 bases. J was trimmed by 2 bases and V by 2 bases; bases with no gene match: 1. The CDR3 runs to 14 residues. Per the germline V gene, CDR1 is MDHEN and CDR2 is SYDVKM. This CDR3 reads CASSLRTGNYGYTF. CDR3 bases: TGTGCCAGCAGTTTAAGGACAGGGAACTATGGCTACACCTTC.

Note on this clone: The same CDR3 also results from other DNA sequences found in this sample. V is TRBV18 and J is TRBJ1-5; 9 nucleotides agree with TRBD1. This CDR3 has 14 amino acids. Germline CDR1 and CDR2: KGHSH and LQKENI. V lost 3 bases to trimming and J lost 4 bases; unmatched junction nucleotides: 1. CDR3 in DNA: TGTGCCAGCTCACCCGGGACAGGGAATCAGCCCCAGCATTTT. The encoded protein is CASSPGTGNQPQHF.

The gene calls are TRBV21-1 and TRBJ2-3; the DNA was not compared with TRBD2, the D call given in the table. TRBV21-1 is a pseudogene segment. CDR3 length equals 13 residues. The CDR3 sequence is CASSLGAVDTQYF. DNA for the CDR3: TGTGCCAGCTCCCTAGGAGCAGTAGATACGCAGTATTTT.

The gene calls are TRBV6-1 and TRBJ2-1, with D possibly being TRBD1 or TRBD2 (5 bases each). Per germline, CDR1 MNHNS and CDR2 SASEGT. The V end was cut by 6 bases, the J end by 12 bases, with 12 bases between. This CDR3 is 11 amino acids long. The DNA for the CDR3 is TGTGCCAGCAGATCAGGGACGGGGCAGTTCTTC. Its translation is CASRSGTGQFF.

V usage is TRBV19 and J usage is TRBJ2-7; 7 nucleotides agree with TRBD1. The CDR3 runs to 13 residues. The germline CDR1 and CDR2 sequences are LNHDA and SQIVND (reference sequence). After removal of 4 bases from V and 3 bases from J, the junction contained 3 bases not matched to a gene. The CDR3 here is CASSTGQRYEQYF. CDR3 in DNA: TGTGCCAGTAGTACGGGACAGCGCTACGAGCAGTACTTC.

This clone was observed a single time. CDR3 nucleotides: TGTGCCAGTAGTATTGGCGCCGGGACTTTTGTTGGCGGGGAGCTGTTTTTT. Translating it yields CASSIGAGTFVGGELFF. The rearrangement uses TRBV19 and TRBJ2-2, with D perhaps TRBD2 (6 bases). Germline values: CDR1 LNHDA, CDR2 SQIVND (reference sequence). This CDR3 has 17 residues. The V and J ends lost 3 bases and 7 bases respectively, with 21 bases between them.